This T cell receptor (beta chain) came from a study of T cell responses to AZD1222 COVID-19 vaccine. Study-wide findings and caveats: It was only after the peak T cell response that any repertoires were sampled. Donors skewed white British and female; clonal diversity was possibly underestimated. It was only a handful of AZD1222 recipients who were seropositive at baseline.

As regards this clone: The target antigen is unknown. At one of its ends the junction is not consistent with the germline gene, which may arise from a read error.

This CDR3 is 14 amino acids long. CDR1 and CDR2 from the germline V gene are SGHDT and YYEEEE. Clones were read by immunoSEQ multiplex PCR, and TCRdb kept only the in-frame ones, dropping some. The table shows about 120,000 clones, with roughly 90% occurring only once. The chain couples TRBV5-6 to TRBJ1-6; D possibly corresponds to TRBD1 (6 bases). Sequencing used peripheral blood, obtained on day 0 of AZD1222 vaccination. This sequence was found in an adult in good health. CDR3 bases: TGTGCCAGCAGGTTGGGTCCCGGACAGCCTAGCAGCTACTTT. Protein: CASRLGPGQPSSYF.